This T cell receptor (beta chain) was found in a study of shared clonotypes between healthy human individuals. Across the study: The plates for each donor numbered three CD4 naive, three CD4 memory, two CD8 naive and one CD8 memory.

Naive CD45RA+ and memory CD45RA-negative subsets were split from CD4+ cells. About this clone itself: No antigen is known for it.

The input for sorted-subset replicate PCRs was approximately 190 ng DNA, 25,000 to 35,000 T cell genomes. Sequencing used immunoSEQ multiplex PCR; TCRdb keeps in-frame clones, though not all of them. The sample records about 2.5 million clones, just under 95% being singletons. General study findings and limits: Researchers found naive subsets generally carried larger estimated richness than memory subsets.

Between the trimmed V and J ends, which lost 6 bases and 5 bases, there was a span of 16 bases. This CDR3 contains 14 residues. Germline lookup yields CDR1 SGHTA and CDR2 FQGNSA. The gene calls are TRBV7-2 and TRBJ1-1; D uncertain. Material for sequencing was naive CD4+ T cells from PBMCs. As for subset: CD45RA+ positively selected. The sequence derives from a man between 18 and 29 years old in good health. Some clones in this sample may be carry-over from other donors' samples. CDR3 region: CASSFRGSVTEAFF. The CDR3 bases are TGTGCCAGCAGTTTTCGGGGTTCCGTGACTGAAGCTTTCTTT.